These T cell receptor beta chains were read from a single sample in a study of CD4 T cells in relation to SARS-CoV-2 and coronaviruses. Profiled with immunoSEQ multiplex PCR; TCRdb holds only in-frame clones, not every one. The table includes some 60,000 clones, approximately 90% detected once. The source material was naive CD4+ T cells from PBMCs. These TCRs come from an adult with COVID-19. Both conserved end residues are part of each CDR3. D genes are given only for firm matches. The size of a clone is reported for some rows only, either as once, few or many, or as a class for expanded clones.

size,V,D,J,CDR3,DNA
NA,TRBV29-1,TRBD1,TRBJ2-5,CSVAGQASETQYF,TGCAGCGTTGCCGGACAGGCTTCGGAGACCCAGTACTTC
NA,TRBV18,TRBD1,TRBJ2-5,CASSGQGQETQYF,TGTGCCAGCTCCGGACAGGGTCAAGAGACCCAGTACTTC
NA,TRBV5-1,NA,TRBJ1-4,CASSLGQATTLNEKLFF,TGCGCCAGCAGCTTGGGACAGGCGACAACTCTTAATGAAAAACTGTTTTTT
NA,TRBV5-1,NA,TRBJ2-3,CASSFGLSTDTQYF,TGCGCCAGCAGCTTCGGGCTGAGCACAGATACGCAGTATTTT
NA,TRBV5-1,NA,TRBJ2-5,CASSLLATQETQYF,TGCGCCAGCAGCTTGTTGGCCACACAAGAGACCCAGTACTTC
NA,TRBV19,NA,TRBJ2-7,CASSARGQSYEQYF,TGTGCCAGTAGCGCCCGGGGGCAGAGCTACGAGCAGTACTTC
NA,TRBV12-3/TRBV12-4,NA,TRBJ2-5,CASSFSRVETQYF,TGTGCCAGCAGTTTTAGCAGGGTTGAGACCCAGTACTTC
NA,TRBV27,TRBD1,TRBJ1-5,CASSPRTGGSQPQHF,TGTGCCAGCAGTCCCAGGACAGGGGGTAGTCAGCCCCAGCATTTT
once,TRBV18,TRBD1,TRBJ1-5,CASSTGDRVLAQHF,TGTGCCAGCTCAACCGGAGACAGGGTTCTGGCCCAGCATTTT
once,TRBV2,NA,TRBJ2-5,CASKGQETQYF,TGTGCCAGCAAAGGGCAAGAGACCCAGTACTTC
NA,TRBV2,NA,TRBJ1-1,CASSLGQDFNTEAFF,TGTGCCAGCAGCCTTGGCCAGGACTTCAACACTGAAGCTTTCTTT
NA,TRBV5-4,TRBD2,TRBJ2-1,CASSPPPGGGYNEQFF,TGTGCCAGCAGCCCTCCCCCGGGGGGGGGATACAATGAGCAGTTCTTC
few,TRBV28,NA,TRBJ2-7,CASGRDPVYEQYF,TGTGCCAGCGGACGGGATCCCGTCTACGAGCAGTACTTC
once,TRBV19,NA,TRBJ1-4,CASIEEPGEKLFF,TGTGCCAGTATCGAGGAGCCGGGTGAAAAACTGTTTTTT
NA,TRBV5-6,TRBD1,TRBJ2-7,CASSLGDSTYEQYF,TGTGCCAGCAGCTTGGGGGACAGCACCTACGAGCAGTACTTC
NA,TRBV28,NA,TRBJ1-5,CASSLGFQPQHF,TGTGCCAGCAGTTTGGGGTTTCAGCCCCAGCATTTT
NA,TRBV5-4,TRBD2,TRBJ2-1,CASSRSGSPYNEQFF,TGTGCCAGCAGCCGAAGCGGGAGCCCCTACAATGAGCAGTTCTTC
NA,TRBV5-1,NA,TRBJ2-5,CASSLVVGQETQYF,TGCGCCAGCAGCTTGGTGGTAGGCCAAGAGACCCAGTACTTC
NA,TRBV28,NA,TRBJ2-3,CAVAGGTDTQYF,TGTGCCGTTGCAGGGGGCACAGATACGCAGTATTTT
NA,TRBV18,TRBD2,TRBJ2-1,CASSPVVAGTYNEQFF,TGTGCCAGCTCACCGGTAGTAGCGGGTACCTACAATGAGCAGTTCTTC
NA,TRBV6-6,NA,TRBJ2-2,CASSYTVGGELFF,TGTGCCAGCAGTTACACCGTAGGCGGGGAGCTGTTTTTT
once,TRBV24-1,TRBD2,TRBJ2-6,CATSDSGRGNGANVLTF,TGTGCCACCAGTGACTCCGGGCGGGGGAATGGGGCCAACGTCCTGACTTTC
NA,TRBV14,NA,TRBJ1-1,CASSRTQHTEAFF,TGTGCCAGCAGCCGGACCCAACACACTGAAGCTTTCTTT
NA,TRBV6-5,NA,TRBJ2-2,CASSYSTQGASGELFF,TGTGCCAGCAGTTACTCAACACAGGGAGCAAGCGGGGAGCTGTTTTTT
NA,TRBV19,NA,TRBJ1-4,CASRGYTNEKLFF,TGTGCCTCCAGGGGCTACACCAATGAAAAACTGTTTTTT
NA,TRBV2,NA,TRBJ2-7,CASKGDYYEQYF,TGTGCCAGCAAGGGGGATTACTACGAGCAGTACTTC
NA,TRBV18,TRBD1,TRBJ1-6,CASSPLTGDYSPLHF,TGTGCCAGCTCACCACTGACAGGGGATTATTCACCCCTCCACTTT
NA,TRBV3-1/TRBV3-2,TRBD2,TRBJ2-3,CASSPGTSGTDTQYF,TGTGCCAGCAGCCCCGGGACTAGCGGCACAGATACGCAGTATTTT